A selection of T cell receptor beta chains follows, all from one sample in a study of T cells in Graves' hyperthyroidism and ophthalmopathy. Each CDR3 protein gets one entry after TCRdb re-called the multiplex PCR reads with MiXCR. The profile shows about 290,000 distinct CDR3 sequences, 10% to 15% of them singletons. The material sequenced was blood. Receptors were obtained from a young woman with Graves' hyperthyroidism that later progressed to Graves' ophthalmopathy. The conserved cysteine and the conserved F or W are not part of the CDR3 here. Each record gives: J gene, V gene, clone size, CDR3 protein. Clone size is not always given. Where it is, it says once, few, many or a class for expanded clones.

J: TRBJ2-7
V: TRBV19
size: few
CDR3: ASSGTSGRSGEQY

J: TRBJ1-5
V: TRBV10-3
size: many
CDR3: AISGDSDQPQH

J: TRBJ2-7
V: TRBV7-9
size: -
CDR3: ASSEAGDEQY

J: TRBJ1-2
V: TRBV9
size: few
CDR3: ASSSPGDRSPLVYGYT

J: TRBJ1-3
V: TRBV27
size: many
CDR3: ASSPRGGADSGNTIY

J: TRBJ1-1
V: TRBV9
size: -
CDR3: ASSVGRVSTEAF

J: TRBJ1-2
V: TRBV30
size: many
CDR3: AWSGPGTGESYGYT

J: TRBJ2-1
V: TRBV7-2
size: many
CDR3: ASSSLLRTSYYNEQF

J: TRBJ2-5
V: TRBV20-1
size: -
CDR3: SATPSGVLQETQY

J: TRBJ2-1
V: TRBV6-1
size: -
CDR3: ARTLVEQF

J: TRBJ2-1
V: TRBV6-1
size: -
CDR3: ASSEASMQF

J: TRBJ2-7
V: TRBV6-1
size: few
CDR3: ASSEFGGGAYEQY